This T cell receptor beta chain was found in a study of beta chain features in type 1 diabetes. Every bit of the isolated RNA underwent reverse transcription, so sequencing read expressed TCRB transcripts. Profiling relied on immunoSEQ multiplex PCR, and the TCRdb table lists in-frame clones only, not all of them. The sample yields 970,000 or so clones, about a sixth seen once. This TCR came from a woman under 30 in good health. The sequenced sample consisted of naive CD4+ T cells from blood.

CDR3 bases: TGCGCCAGCAGCCCCCCGGGGGGCCCAGATACGCAGTATTTT. The encoded protein is CASSPPGGPDTQYF. The chain combines TRBV5-1 with TRBJ2-3; maybe TRBD2 (7 bases). Trimming stripped 4 bases from V and 4 bases from J, with 13 bases between. CDR1 SGHRS and CDR2 YFSETQ come from the germline V gene. This CDR3 has 14 residues.